These T cell receptor beta chains were read from a single sample in a study of blood T cell repertoires in COVID-19. The repertoire was sequenced with immunoSEQ multiplex PCR; TCRdb's copy has only in-frame clones and lacks some. The sample comprises 110,000 to 150,000 clones, about 84% of which are singletons, and 8% to 10% rests with the top ten. The sample comprised peripheral blood. The receptor source for this set is a woman older than 75 in a cohort sampled during active or convalescent COVID-19. CDR3s include the opening cysteine and the closing phenylalanine or tryptophan. The D gene is left open where the match is weak. A clone size is listed for some rows: how often the clone was seen (once, few, many), or a class if it is expanded.

>TRBJ2-3|TRBV6-5|-|-
TGTGCCAGCAGTTATACCCGGTCAGATACGCAGTATTTT
CASSYTRSDTQYF
>TRBJ1-1|TRBV18|-|-
TGTGCCAGCTCACCTCAGGGAAACACTGAAGCTTTCTTT
CASSPQGNTEAFF
>TRBJ1-2|TRBV12-3/TRBV12-4|-|TRBD1
TGTGCCAGCAGGCTACAGGGGGCTGATGGCTACACCTTC
CASRLQGADGYTF
>TRBJ2-1|TRBV7-2|-|-
TGTGCCAGCAGCTTAAGGAGCAGTCGGTACAATGAGCAGTTCTTC
CASSLRSSRYNEQFF
>TRBJ1-6|TRBV2|-|-
TGTGCCAGCAGCGTGACAGGTCTTTCGAGCTCCTATAATTCACCCCTCCACTTT
CASSVTGLSSSYNSPLHF
>TRBJ2-7|TRBV4-2|-|-
TGTGCCAGCAGCCGGTCGGGGGGCTTGTTCTACGAGCAGTACTTC
CASSRSGGLFYEQYF
>TRBJ1-6|TRBV10-3|-|-
TGTGCCATCAGTGGCAGGGGCTCGAGTTCACCCCTCCACTTT
CAISGRGSSSPLHF
>TRBJ1-4|TRBV11-2|once|-
TGTGCCAGCAGCTTAGTTACAGGGAAGGAAAAACTGTTTTTT
CASSLVTGKEKLFF
>TRBJ1-6|TRBV5-4|-|TRBD1
TGTGCCAGCAGCTACGGGACAGTTAATTCACCCCTCCACTTT
CASSYGTVNSPLHF
>TRBJ1-2|TRBV7-9|-|TRBD1
TGTGCCAGCAGCGTCCACAGGGGTACTAACTATGGCTACACCTTC
CASSVHRGTNYGYTF
>TRBJ2-7|TRBV9|-|-
TGTGCCAGCAGCGTAGTGTCGGGATTGGGCGAGCAGTACTTC
CASSVVSGLGEQYF
>TRBJ2-5|TRBV7-9|few|TRBD1
TGTGCCAGCAGCCCACAGGGGCAAGAGACCCAGTACTTC
CASSPQGQETQYF
>TRBJ1-6|TRBV18|-|-
TGTGCCAGCTCACCACCACTCCTAGGACCCCTCCACTTT
CASSPPLLGPLHF
>TRBJ1-2|TRBV5-1|few|-
TGCGCCAGCAGCTTGGGCCAGTATGGCTACACCTTC
CASSLGQYGYTF
>TRBJ1-1|TRBV5-1|-|TRBD1
TGCGCCAGCAGAAGGGGACAGGGGAACACTGAAGCTTTCTTT
CASRRGQGNTEAFF
>TRBJ1-6|TRBV7-8|-|TRBD1
TGTGCCAGCAGCTTAGGGGATTACAGGGGATCACCCCTCCACTTT
CASSLGDYRGSPLHF
>TRBJ2-2|TRBV6-5|-|TRBD2
TGTGCCAGCAACTTAGCGGGGGGGGGCACCGGGGAGCTGTTTTTT
CASNLAGGGTGELFF
>TRBJ2-1|TRBV5-4|-|-
TGTGCCAGCAGCCCAGGGGGGAGCTCCTACAATGAGCAGTTCTTC
CASSPGGSSYNEQFF
>TRBJ2-2|TRBV18|-|-
TGTGCCAGCTCACCACCGGTGCGGGCATCGGGAGGGGAGCTGTTTTTT
CASSPPVRASGGELFF
>TRBJ2-5|TRBV7-9|-|TRBD2
TGTGCCAGCAGCCGGGGGGTCCACACGTTCCAAGAGACCCAGTACTTC
CASSRGVHTFQETQYF
>TRBJ2-5|TRBV5-5|-|TRBD1
TGTGCCAGCAGCCAAGGGACAGGGATAAGAGAGACCCAGTACTTC
CASSQGTGIRETQYF
>TRBJ1-5|TRBV28|-|TRBD1
TGTGCCAGCAGTTTTGCAGGACAGGGGGCGCGTCAGCCCCAGCATTTT
CASSFAGQGARQPQHF
>TRBJ2-5|TRBV30|-|TRBD2
TGTGCCTGGGGGACGGGCGGGGGGATCGGAGAGACCCAGTACTTC
CAWGTGGGIGETQYF
>TRBJ1-2|TRBV7-9|-|-
TGTGCCAGCAGCTTATCGCAGGCCTATGGCTACACCTTC
CASSLSQAYGYTF
>TRBJ1-3|TRBV4-1|-|-
TGCGCCAGCAGCCCCAACAGGGCGCTGGCGGATGGAAACACCATATATTTT
CASSPNRALADGNTIYF
>TRBJ2-5|TRBV5-4|-|-
TGTGCCAGCAGCACCCCCGGGAAGGGTGATACCCTTACCGGGGAGACCCAGTACTTC
CASSTPGKGDTLTGETQYF
>TRBJ2-1|TRBV11-3|-|-
TGTGCCAGCAGCTTAGGCTCAGGTTATGAGCAGTTCTTC
CASSLGSGYEQFF
>TRBJ2-2|TRBV30|few|TRBD2
TGTGCCTGGAGTGGAGGGACTAGCGGGGGCGCGAACACCGGGGAGCTGTTTTTT
CAWSGGTSGGANTGELFF
>TRBJ1-2|TRBV5-6|-|-
TGTGCCAGCAGGAGAGAAGGGGTTGGCTATGGCTACACCTTC
CASRREGVGYGYTF
>TRBJ1-6|TRBV3-1/TRBV3-2|-|-
TGTGCCAGCAGTCAAAACAGGGCTTCACCCCTCCACTTT
CASSQNRASPLHF
>TRBJ2-3|TRBV24-1|-|TRBD2
TGTGCCACCAGTGACCCGACTAGCGGGGAGAAAACGCAGTATTTT
CATSDPTSGEKTQYF
>TRBJ1-2|TRBV5-6|-|TRBD1
TGTGCCAGCAGCCCCCGGACAGGGACCTATTATGGCTACACCTTC
CASSPRTGTYYGYTF
>TRBJ2-5|TRBV3-1/TRBV3-2|few|TRBD2
TGTGCCAGCAGCCAAGATCTTCTAGCGGGGGACCGAGGGACCCAGTACTTC
CASSQDLLAGDRGTQYF
>TRBJ2-5|TRBV7-2|-|-
TGTGCCAGCAGACCCCCGGGCCAAGAGACCCAGTACTTC
CASRPPGQETQYF
>TRBJ2-3|TRBV27|once|-
TGTGCCAGCAGGCGGGGCCAGGCCTCCACAGATACGCAGTATTTT
CASRRGQASTDTQYF
>TRBJ2-7|TRBV6-1|-|-
TGTGCCAGCAGTGAAGCCATAGAGTGGAGCGAGCAGTACTTC
CASSEAIEWSEQYF
>TRBJ1-3|TRBV28|-|-
TGTGCCAGCAGTTTTAGAGGCAGATCCTCTGGAAACACCATATATTTT
CASSFRGRSSGNTIYF
>TRBJ1-2|TRBV7-9|few|TRBD1
TGTGCCAGCAGCCCCGGGACAGTTTATGGCTACACCTTC
CASSPGTVYGYTF
>TRBJ1-2|TRBV6-6|-|TRBD1
TGTGCCAGCAGTTCGGACAGGGTCTACACCTTC
CASSSDRVYTF
>TRBJ2-5|TRBV5-1|-|-
TGCGCCAGCAGCTTGCTTCGAGGAACCCAAGAGACCCAGTACTTC
CASSLLRGTQETQYF
>TRBJ2-6|TRBV18|-|-
TGTGCCAGCTCACCTGGGGTAGGTTCCGGGGTGGCTGGGGCCAACGTCCTGACTTTC
CASSPGVGSGVAGANVLTF
>TRBJ1-4|TRBV11-2|once|-
TGTGCCAGCAGCGAGCGCAGAACAACTAATGAAAAACTGTTTTTT
CASSERRTTNEKLFF
>TRBJ1-1|TRBV18|-|-
TGTGCCAGCTCACCATCGGGGGTGGGCACTGAAGCTTTCTTT
CASSPSGVGTEAFF
>TRBJ1-1|TRBV2|-|-
TGTGCCAGCAGTGAAGTGGCGGCAGAACTAATGAACACTGAAGCTTTCTTT
CASSEVAAELMNTEAFF